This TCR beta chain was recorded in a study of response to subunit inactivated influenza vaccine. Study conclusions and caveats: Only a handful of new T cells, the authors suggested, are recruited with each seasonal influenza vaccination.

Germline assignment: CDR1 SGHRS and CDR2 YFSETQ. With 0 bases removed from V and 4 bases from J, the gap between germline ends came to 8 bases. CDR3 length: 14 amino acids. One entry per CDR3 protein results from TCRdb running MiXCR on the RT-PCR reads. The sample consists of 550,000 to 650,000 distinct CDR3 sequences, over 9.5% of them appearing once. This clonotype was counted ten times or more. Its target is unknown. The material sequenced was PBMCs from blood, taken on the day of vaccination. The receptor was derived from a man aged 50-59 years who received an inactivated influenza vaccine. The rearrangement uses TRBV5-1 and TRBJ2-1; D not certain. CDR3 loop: CASSLVVGYNEQFF. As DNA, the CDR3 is TGCGCCAGCAGCTTGGTCGTGGGATACAATGAGCAGTTCTTC.